The 5 T cell receptor beta chains below were found in one sample sequenced in a study of shared clonotypes between healthy human individuals (TCRdb year 2020). To prepare the library, the immunoSEQ multiplex PCR assay was applied. TCRdb holds this immuneACCESS table with in-frame rearrangements only. Some clones are missing; in checked studies, unresolved V genes explain under half, and the rest has no known cause. The sample contains some 2.1 million clones, about 95% of them found a single time. The ten largest account for roughly 0.13% of the sample. Material for sequencing was naive CD4+ T cells sorted from blood. The label giving this sample's cell subset or site can be read as: CD45RA+ positively selected. These receptors all stem from a man between 18 and 29 years old in good health.

The chain joins TRBV6-1 to TRBJ2-7; the D gene is possibly TRBD2 (5 bases). Germline values: CDR1 MNHNS, CDR2 SASEGT. This CDR3 comprises 13 residues. Trimming left V 4 bases short and J 3 bases short, with 10 bases between. CDR3 sequence (DNA): TGTGCCAGCAGTGGAGCGGCTAACTACGAGCAGTACTTC. The encoded protein is CASSGAANYEQYF.

The CDR3 DNA reads as TGTGCCAGCAGCTTAATACCGGGACAGGGTATCTCTGGGGCCAACGTCCTGACTTTC. It encodes CASSLIPGQGISGANVLTF. The V and J genes are TRBV7-9 and TRBJ2-6, with TRBD1 matching 9 bases. This CDR3 has 19 residues. Per the germline V gene, CDR1 is SEHNR and CDR2 is FQNEAQ (reference sequence). The ends lost 2 bases at V and 0 bases at J; junction bases unmatched: 8.

For this clone: This same CDR3 is encoded by further DNA sequences in the sample. J is TRBJ2-5 and V is TRBV28, with D uncertain. Germline loops: CDR1 MDHEN, CDR2 SYDVKM. Trimming removed 1 base at V and 1 base at J, with 7 bases between. This CDR3 spans 14 amino acids. CDR3 DNA: TGTGCCAGCAGTTTATCGGGCGGCCAAGAGACCCAGTACTTC. Translating it yields CASSLSGGQETQYF.

This clone was counted a single time. The same CDR3 is also encoded by other DNA sequences in this sample. The chain uses TRBV5-1 and TRBJ2-7; no definite D call. The V gene lost 0 bases and the J gene lost 2 bases, with 12 bases spanning the gap. The CDR3 loop spans 15 amino acids. Germline V gene sequence: CDR1 SGHRS, CDR2 YFSETQ. For the CDR3, the DNA is TGCGCCAGCAGCTTGGGAGGTAGTTCGGCCTACGAGCAGTACTTC. It translates to CASSLGGSSAYEQYF. Drawing the rest from reference TRBV5-1 and TRBJ2-7, the complete variable domain is KAGVTQTPRYLIKTRGQQVTLSCSPISGHRSVSWYQQTPGQGLQFLFEYFSETQRNKGNFPGRFSGRQFSNSRSEMNVSTLELGDSALYLCASSLGGSSAYEQYFGPGTRLTVT.

The count of this clone is one. The V and J genes are TRBV5-6 and TRBJ1-2, with D possibly TRBD1 on 5 matching bases. CDR3 size: 14 residues. Germline V gene sequence: CDR1 SGHDT, CDR2 YYEEEE. With 2 bases removed from V and 5 bases from J, the gap between germline ends came to 13 bases. The CDR3 here is CASSLEQVRYGYTF. As DNA, the CDR3 is TGTGCCAGCAGCTTAGAACAGGTTCGGTATGGCTACACCTTC.